One sample yielded the 20 T cell receptor beta chains listed below, sequenced in a study of blood T cell repertoires in COVID-19. The assay was immunoSEQ multiplex PCR, and TCRdb's table has in-frame clones only and misses some. The table records 250,000 to 350,000 clones, approximately 93% of them present only once. The sequencing input was peripheral blood. The receptors were gathered from a woman under 40 with COVID-19, enrolled during active disease.

V is TRBV6-5 and J is TRBJ1-1; the match to TRBD1 covers 7 bases. Per germline, CDR1 MNHEY and CDR2 SVGAGI. V lost 7 bases and J lost 8; bases outside the gene matches: 10. This CDR3 spans 13 amino acids. The CDR3 bases are TGTGCCAGCACCATTAGGACAGGCCTAGAAGCTTTCTTT. It specifies CASTIRTGLEAFF.

This chain joins TRBV5-1 and TRBJ2-7; TRBD2 is a possible D gene (6 bases). The germline gives CDR1 SGHRS, CDR2 YFSETQ. Trimming removed 7 bases from V and 7 bases from J, with 18 bases in between. This CDR3 has 13 residues. The CDR3 loop reads CASRPGSAGEQYF. CDR3 DNA sequence: TGCGCCAGCCGTCCCGGGAGCGCTGGAGAGCAGTACTTC.

The chain combines TRBV6-2 or TRBV6-3 with TRBJ1-2; D may be TRBD1 (6 bases). The CDR3 length is 16 residues. Trimming removed 2 bases at V and 4 bases at J, with 17 bases between. The germline V gene encodes CDR1 MNHEY and CDR2 SVGEGT. CDR3 region: CASSYVGGGAGYGYTF. For the CDR3, the DNA is TGTGCCAGCAGTTACGTCGGGGGGGGCGCAGGCTATGGCTACACCTTC.

This chain uses TRBV29-1 with TRBJ2-2; D is uncertain. The CDR3 contains 11 residues. Germline CDR1 reads SQVTM; CDR2 reads ANQGSEA. Trimming pared 7 bases from V and 9 bases from J, leaving 12 bases between. CDR3 loop: CSAWSGRELFF. DNA of the CDR3: TGCAGCGCCTGGAGTGGCCGGGAGCTGTTTTTT.

The chain has TRBV28 and TRBJ1-5; D not certain. V lost 10 bases and J lost 2, with 12 bases in between. The V gene's germline CDR1 is MDHEN and CDR2 SYDVKM. The CDR3 covers 13 residues. The CDR3 spells CANSGSGNQPQHF. The CDR3 DNA reads as TGTGCCAACTCAGGTTCTGGCAATCAGCCCCAGCATTTT.

The chain combines TRBV6-4 with TRBJ2-3; 10 bases are shared with TRBD2. Germline V gives CDR1 MRHNA, CDR2 SNTAGT. The CDR3 runs to 14 residues. V lost 8 bases and J lost 0; bases outside the gene matches: 2. The CDR3, as DNA: TGTGCCAGCGCGACTAGCGGGAGCACAGATACGCAGTATTTT. This gives the protein CASATSGSTDTQYF.

J is TRBJ2-1 and V is TRBV5-1, with D perhaps matching TRBD1 or TRBD2 (5 bases each). Germline V gene sequence: CDR1 SGHRS, CDR2 YFSETQ. The CDR3 runs to 14 residues. V lost 4 bases and J 6 bases, leaving 14 bases between the germline ends. CDR3: CASSLEDTFNEQFF. CDR3 DNA: TGCGCCAGCAGCCTGGAGGACACCTTCAATGAGCAGTTCTTC.

The chain links TRBV18 to TRBJ1-1; D is unresolved. The CDR3 has 15 amino acids. CDR1 is KGHSH, CDR2 LQKENI, per germline. The V end was cut by 1 base, the J end by 2 bases, with 11 bases between. CDR3 residues: CASSPRPVTNTEAFF. The CDR3 nucleotides read TGTGCCAGCTCACCACGTCCGGTTACTAACACTGAAGCTTTCTTT.

The chain links TRBV30 to TRBJ1-3, with D tentatively TRBD1 (5 bases). The CDR3 extends over 15 amino acids. Looked up from germline, CDR1 is GTSNPN and CDR2 is SVGIG (reference sequence). V was clipped by 0 bases and J by 0 bases, with 9 bases between them. As DNA, the CDR3 is TGTGCCTGGAGTGTGGGGGGTATCTCTGGAAACACCATATATTTT. This translates into CAWSVGGISGNTIYF.

The V gene is TRBV15, the J gene TRBJ1-4; D is ambiguous. V was clipped by 0 bases and J by 7 bases, with 21 bases between them. Germline lookup yields CDR1 LNHNV and CDR2 YYDKDF (reference sequence). This CDR3 region has 18 residues. The CDR3 bases are TGTGCCACCAGCAGAGATCAAGGAGAGTTTCCCCCCTTTGAAAAACTGTTTTTT. Protein: CATSRDQGEFPPFEKLFF.

The V gene is TRBV28, the J gene TRBJ2-5; D may be TRBD2 (5 bases). Germline CDR1 is MDHEN and CDR2 is SYDVKM. The CDR3 is 13 residues long. Trimming pared 6 bases from V and 4 bases from J, leaving 12 bases between. CDR3 in amino acids: CASRAGPGETQYF. CDR3 coding DNA: TGTGCCAGCAGGGCGGGTCCCGGAGAGACCCAGTACTTC.

The rearrangement joins TRBV5-6 to TRBJ2-2; the match to TRBD2 covers 14 bases. The germline gives CDR1 SGHDT, CDR2 YYEEEE. The V segment lost 4 bases and the J segment 10 bases; nucleotides outside the gene matches: 12. The CDR3 has 17 amino acids. The CDR3 nucleotides read TGTGCCAGCAGCGCCGGGACTAGCGGGAGACTCCCGTTGGAGCTGTTTTTT. This translates into CASSAGTSGRLPLELFF.

The chain has TRBV6-1 and TRBJ1-5; TRBD1 agrees at 8 bases. The CDR3 covers 18 residues. CDR1 and CDR2 from the germline V gene are MNHNS and SASEGT. The V segment lost 4 bases and the J segment 2 bases; nucleotides outside the gene matches: 13. This CDR3 is CASSGRTGWDTRNQPQHF. Written as DNA, the CDR3 is TGTGCCAGCAGTGGACGGACAGGGTGGGATACGCGCAATCAGCCCCAGCATTTT.

The chain uses TRBV5-4 and TRBJ2-7; 7 nucleotides line up with TRBD1. Germline trimming cut 6 bases from V and 6 bases from J; bases unmatched to any gene: 9. This CDR3 region has 13 residues. Per the germline V gene, CDR1 is SGHNT and CDR2 is YYREEE (reference sequence). CDR3 amino acids: CASMRQGRGEQYF. CDR3 bases: TGTGCCAGCATGAGACAGGGTCGGGGCGAGCAGTACTTC. Using reference TRBV5-4 and TRBJ2-7 for the parts outside the CDR3, the full variable domain is ETGVTQSPTHLIKTRGQQVTLRCSSQSGHNTVSWYQQALGQGPQFIFQYYREEENGRGNFPPRFSGLQFPNYSSELNVNALELDDSALYLCASMRQGRGEQYFGPGTRLTVT.

This chain uses TRBV29-1 with TRBJ2-1; possible D gene TRBD1, 6 bases. There are 11 residues in the CDR3. CDR1 is SQVTM, CDR2 ANQGSEA, per germline. V lost 6 bases and J 12 bases, leaving 15 bases between the germline ends. The CDR3 here is CSVTSRDTQFF. The CDR3, as DNA: TGCAGCGTAACCAGCCGGGACACGCAGTTCTTC.

The V call is TRBV25-1, the J call TRBJ1-1; 9 bases match TRBD1. The ends lost 8 bases at V and 2 bases at J; junction bases unmatched: 6. The CDR3 extends over 14 amino acids. Looked up from germline, CDR1 is MGHDK and CDR2 is SYGVNS. CDR3 sequence reads: CASGWTGANTEAFF. In DNA, the CDR3 is TGTGCCAGCGGATGGACAGGGGCTAACACTGAAGCTTTCTTT.

The rearrangement uses TRBV19 and TRBJ1-5; TRBD1 aligns across 7 bases. The CDR3 extends over 16 amino acids. CDR1 and CDR2 (germline): LNHDA, SQIVND (reference sequence). Trimming cost V 7 bases and J 6 bases; bases outside gene matches: 15. CDR3 nucleotides: TGTGCCAGTATGGGAGAGGGTACAGGGGAGCGTCAGCCCCAGCATTTT. This translates into CASMGEGTGERQPQHF.

The CDR3 DNA follows: TGTGCCAGCAGCTTAGCGGAGGGGTGGCCCCAGCATTTT. Translating it yields CASSLAEGWPQHF. This chain uses TRBV7-7 with TRBJ1-5; possible D gene TRBD1, 5 bases. Germline assignment: CDR1 SSHAT and CDR2 FNYEAQ (reference sequence). The CDR3 has 13 amino acids. The V end lost 0 bases, the J end lost 9 bases, and 9 bases lay between the germline ends.

The chain uses TRBV7-2 and TRBJ1-4, with D possibly matching TRBD1 (6 bases). The ends were cut back, 5 bases at V and 5 bases at J, with 15 bases in the middle. The germline CDR1 and CDR2 sequences are SGHTA and FQGNSA. The CDR3 loop spans 15 amino acids. CDR3 DNA sequence: TGTGCCAGCAGCCCAGCCAGGGGTGTAAATGAAAAACTGTTTTTT. Translated, it gives CASSPARGVNEKLFF.

This clone showed up just once. This chain uses TRBV27 with TRBJ1-1; no definite D call. In germline, CDR1 is MNHEY, CDR2 SMNVEV (reference sequence). This CDR3 comprises 13 residues. Between the trimmed V and J ends, which lost 5 bases and 6 bases, there was a span of 13 bases. The CDR3 reads CASSPREKAEAFF. The DNA of the CDR3 is TGTGCCAGCAGTCCGAGGGAAAAGGCTGAAGCTTTCTTT.